These 10 T cell receptor beta chains were all obtained from the same sample, sequenced in a study of blood T cell repertoires in COVID-19. Sequencing was performed with immunoSEQ multiplex PCR; in TCRdb, only in-frame clones are kept and a portion is missing. The repertoire has roughly 160,000 clones, approximately 86% of them found once; the top ten carry roughly 8.6%. The sequencing input was peripheral blood. The origin of the receptors is a man in his 60s with acute or convalescent COVID-19.

This chain joins TRBV27 and TRBJ2-1, with 12 nucleotides matching TRBD1. Germline lookup yields CDR1 MNHEY and CDR2 SMNVEV (reference sequence). This CDR3 is 16 amino acids long. V shed 6 bases, J shed 7 bases, and the junction held 10 bases outside the gene matches. CDR3 DNA: TGTGCCAGCAGCCCGACCCGGGACAGGGGGCTGAATGAGCAGTTCTTC. It encodes CASSPTRDRGLNEQFF.

V gene TRBV28 combines with J gene TRBJ1-2; 7 bases fit TRBD1. CDR1 and CDR2 from the germline V gene are MDHEN and SYDVKM. The V gene end was trimmed by 5 bases and the J gene end by 5 bases; junction bases not matched to a gene: 5. CDR3 size: 13 residues. The CDR3 coding sequence is TGTGCCAGCAGTACGACAGGGTTGTATGGCTACACCTTC. This sequence encodes CASSTTGLYGYTF.

The J gene is TRBJ2-3, the V gene TRBV3-1 (or the pseudogene TRBV3-2); TRBD2 matches at 7 bases. There are 15 residues in the CDR3. The trim removed 5 bases at V and 1 base at J, leaving 6 bases unmatched. Germline-derived CDR1 and CDR2 are LGHDT and YNNKEL (reference sequence). CDR3 nucleotides: TGTGCCAGCAGCGCACTAGCGTCAGGCACAGATACGCAGTATTTT. Translating gives CASSALASGTDTQYF.

J is TRBJ1-2 and V is TRBV5-5; D may be TRBD1 (6 bases). The length of the CDR3 is 15 residues. CDR1 and CDR2 from the germline V gene are SGHKS and YYEKEE (reference sequence). Deletions cut 4 bases from V and 7 bases from J, with 20 bases between. The CDR3 loop is CASSQTTQGFAGYTF. CDR3 in DNA: TGTGCCAGCAGCCAAACTACACAGGGCTTTGCTGGCTACACCTTC.

Here the CDR3 reads CASSFDVGGKDTQYF. CDR3 nucleotides: TGTGCCAGCAGCTTCGACGTCGGGGGGAAGGATACGCAGTATTTT. The gene calls are TRBV13 and TRBJ2-3; 7 nucleotides match TRBD2. This CDR3 contains 15 residues. Germline V gives CDR1 PRHDT, CDR2 FYEKMQ (reference sequence). With V trimmed by 3 bases and J by 6 bases, 9 bases remained unmatched. The whole variable domain, filled in from reference TRBV13 and TRBJ2-3, reads AAGVIQSPRHLIKEKRETATLKCYPIPRHDTVYWYQQGPGQDPQFLISFYEKMQSDKGSIPDRFSAQQFSDYHSELNMSSLELGDSALYFCASSFDVGGKDTQYFGPGTRLTVL.

The chain carries TRBV29-1 and TRBJ2-7; 11 bases match TRBD2. The J segment lost 5 bases and the V segment lost 0 bases, leaving 9 bases of the junction unmatched. CDR1 is SQVTM and CDR2 is ANQGSEA in the germline V gene. CDR3 length equals 16 residues. In DNA form, the CDR3 reads TGCAGCGTTGAAGAGGTTATAACTAGCGGGAGAAACGAGCAGTACTTC. Amino acid sequence: CSVEEVITSGRNEQYF.

The genes are TRBV7-8 and TRBJ2-1; 9 positions match TRBD2. CDR3 size: 17 residues. From germline, CDR1 is SGHVS and CDR2 FQNEAQ. V was pared by 3 bases and J by 2 bases, with 8 bases of the junction left unmatched. The CDR3 protein is CASSFGFGGRAYNEQFF. The CDR3 nucleotides are TGTGCCAGCAGCTTCGGGTTTGGCGGGAGGGCCTACAATGAGCAGTTCTTC.

CDR3 loop: CASSPGRASGRLSYNEQFF. CDR3 DNA sequence: TGTGCCAGCAGCCCAGGTCGGGCTAGCGGGAGGTTATCCTACAATGAGCAGTTCTTC. V usage is TRBV7-9 and J usage is TRBJ2-1; 11 bases map to TRBD2. With V trimmed by 5 bases and J by 1 base, 13 bases remained unmatched. Germline values: CDR1 SEHNR, CDR2 FQNEAQ (reference sequence). This CDR3 spans 19 amino acids.

The chain has TRBV5-1 and TRBJ1-6; 8 positions agree with TRBD1. This CDR3 is built from 16 residues. Per germline, CDR1 SGHRS and CDR2 YFSETQ. The V gene end was trimmed by 3 bases and the J gene end by 7 bases; junction bases not matched to a gene: 9. In nucleotides, the CDR3 is TGCGCCAGCAGCTATAACAGGGGGGCCAACAATTCACCCCTCCACTTT. This gives the protein CASSYNRGANNSPLHF.

The chain combines TRBV18 with TRBJ1-1, with D maybe TRBD1 (5 bases). V lost 3 bases and J lost 8, with 16 bases in between. In germline, CDR1 is KGHSH, CDR2 LQKENI. This CDR3 has 14 amino acids. The CDR3 DNA reads TGTGCCAGCTCACCCGCCAGGAGCGGGACCGAAGCTTTCTTT. Translating gives CASSPARSGTEAFF.